This TCR beta chain was captured in a study of a mutant IDH1 vaccine in newly diagnosed glioma. Study-level background: V12 took place at week 35, and V13 at week 47.

With respect to this clone: What it binds is unknown.

Clones were sequenced by immunoSEQ multiplex PCR, and TCRdb holds only the in-frame ones, with some missing. The data contain about 54,000 clones, 84% of them singletons. Time point: week 35, safety follow-up. Vaccinated patients received 300 ug of mutant IDH1 20-mer peptide per dose, with topical imiquimod. This clonotype was sampled from a woman under 30 with glioma. Sequenced material: PBMCs, taken from a glioma patient whose treatment included an IDH1 peptide vaccine.

In nucleotides, the CDR3 is TGCGCCAGCAGCCAAGAGAGCGGGAGAGGGGGAGGTCGGCAGTTCTTC. Residues: CASSQESGRGGGRQFF. J is TRBJ2-1 and V is TRBV4-1; 8 bases are a match to TRBD2. V shed 0 bases and J 12 bases; nucleotides not matched to a gene: 13. Per the germline V gene, CDR1 is MGHRA and CDR2 is YSYEKL. The CDR3 spans 16 residues.